The 20 T cell receptor beta chains given below trace back to one sample, sequenced in a study of T cell responses to AZD1222 COVID-19 vaccine. Measured with immunoSEQ multiplex PCR; TCRdb has only the in-frame clones, and not every one. The table shows some 99,000 clones, with about nine tenths occurring only once. Sequences were derived from peripheral blood, sampled 28 days after the second AZD1222 dose. Source of these receptors: an adult who received the AZD1222 COVID-19 vaccine.

This sequence joins TRBV11-2 and TRBJ2-1; 14 bases fit TRBD2. Germline V CDR1 and CDR2: SGHAT, FQNNGV. The trim removed 1 base at V and 9 bases at J, leaving 5 bases unmatched. This CDR3 region has 16 residues. The CDR3 coding sequence is TGTGCCAGCAGCTTAGCCGGGACTAGCGGGAGCGTTGAGCAGTTCTTC. It translates to CASSLAGTSGSVEQFF.

This clone was seen a handful of times. This chain joins TRBV5-1 and TRBJ1-1; possible D gene TRBD1, 5 bases. CDR1 is SGHRS, CDR2 YFSETQ, per germline. The V end was cut by 0 bases, the J end by 2 bases, with 8 bases between. This CDR3 is built from 14 residues. The CDR3 bases are TGCGCCAGCAGCTTGGAGGGGCGAAACACTGAAGCTTTCTTT. It yields the protein CASSLEGRNTEAFF.

The chain combines TRBV9 with TRBJ2-4, with D tentatively TRBD2 (6 bases). The germline gives CDR1 SGDLS, CDR2 YYNGEE. Trimming cost V 3 bases and J 13 bases, with 17 bases left between them. The CDR3 has 13 residues. In nucleotides, the CDR3 is TGTGCCAGCAGCGCGGGAGAGTACCTAGTACAGTACTTC. Translated, it gives CASSAGEYLVQYF.

V usage is TRBV28 and J usage is TRBJ1-5; 7 positions match TRBD1. The ends lost 6 bases at V and 7 bases at J; junction bases unmatched: 6. The germline CDR1 and CDR2 sequences are MDHEN and SYDVKM. CDR3 length equals 13 residues. The CDR3 reads CASRRGRDQPQHF. For the CDR3, the DNA is TGTGCCAGCAGGAGGGGGCGCGACCAGCCCCAGCATTTT.

The CDR3 protein is CAWKGLVYSGRPWEQYF. CDR3 nucleotides: TGTGCCTGGAAGGGCCTAGTGTATAGCGGGAGGCCTTGGGAGCAGTATTTT. The chain combines TRBV30 with TRBJ2-3; 10 nucleotides line up with TRBD2. J was trimmed by 11 bases and V by 4 bases; bases with no gene match: 21. The CDR3 totals 17 residues. Per the germline V gene, CDR1 is GTSNPN and CDR2 is SVGIG (reference sequence). Complete variable domain (other parts from reference TRBV30 and TRBJ2-3): SQTIHQWPATLVQPVGSPLSLECTVEGTSNPNLYWYRQAAGRGLQLLFYSVGIGQISSEVPQNLSASRPQDRQFILSSKKLLLSDSGFYLCAWKGLVYSGRPWEQYFGPGTRLTVL.

The DNA of the CDR3 is TGTGCCAGCAGCTTAACAGGGGGCGTAAACTACGAGCAGTACTTC. As protein: CASSLTGGVNYEQYF. The rearrangement joins TRBV5-6 to TRBJ2-7; 9 positions match TRBD1. V dropped 2 bases and J dropped 3; count of bases not matched to a gene: 6. The CDR3 has 15 amino acids. The germline V gene encodes CDR1 SGHDT and CDR2 YYEEEE.

This sequence joins TRBV28 and TRBJ1-5; 9 nucleotides match TRBD1. Per the germline V gene, CDR1 is MDHEN and CDR2 is SYDVKM. V shed 6 bases and J 7 bases; nucleotides not matched to a gene: 16. The CDR3 spans 17 residues. The DNA for the CDR3 is TGTGCCAGCAGAACCACCTCGGTGACAGGGGGTAGGCAGCCCCAGCATTTT. Protein: CASRTTSVTGGRQPQHF.

The rearrangement links TRBV11-2 to TRBJ1-4; D unclear. The CDR3 spans 13 residues. Trimming took 2 bases from V and 8 from J, leaving 9 bases between them. Germline lookup yields CDR1 SGHAT and CDR2 FQNNGV. CDR3 DNA sequence: TGTGCCAGCAGCTTATCGCATGGCGAAAAACTGTTTTTT. It translates to CASSLSHGEKLFF.

The chain has TRBV12-5 and TRBJ2-6; D is unresolved. The germline V gene has CDR1 LGHNT and CDR2 FRNRAP. There are 15 residues in the CDR3. Between the trimmed V and J ends, which lost 7 bases and 2 bases, there was a span of 12 bases. The CDR3 region is CASDPRPPGANVLTF. In DNA, the CDR3 is TGTGCTAGTGACCCTAGACCCCCTGGGGCCAACGTCCTGACTTTC.

The rearrangement joins TRBV11-1 to TRBJ1-1; D might be TRBD1 (5 bases). The CDR3 sequence is 15 residues long. Trimming removed 0 bases at V and 2 bases at J, with 10 bases between. Looked up from germline, CDR1 is SGHAT and CDR2 is FQDESV (reference sequence). CDR3 protein: CASSLAVTDNTEAFF. The DNA for the CDR3 is TGTGCCAGCAGCTTAGCTGTGACAGATAACACTGAAGCTTTCTTT.

In this sample, this clone turned up once. The chain recombines TRBV27 with TRBJ1-2, with TRBD1 matching over 9 bases. This CDR3 is built from 14 residues. CDR1 and CDR2 from the germline V gene are MNHEY and SMNVEV (reference sequence). Losses at the gene ends were 6 bases for V and 8 bases for J; bases not matched to a gene: 10. The CDR3 here is CASRGTGSRRGYTF. The CDR3 DNA reads TGTGCCAGCAGGGGGACAGGGTCTCGGCGGGGCTACACCTTC.

The chain joins TRBV19 to TRBJ2-1; 9 positions match TRBD2. V trimming: 3 bases; J trimming: 3 bases; junction bases outside the gene matches: 3. This CDR3 has 15 amino acids. Germline V lookup: CDR1 LNHDA, CDR2 SQIVND (reference sequence). CDR3 coding DNA: TGTGCCAGTAGTATTAGCGGGAGAGGCTACAATGAGCAGTTCTTC. Amino acid sequence: CASSISGRGYNEQFF.

This chain links TRBV5-1 with TRBJ1-6, with TRBD1 matching 9 bases. Germline V gives CDR1 SGHRS, CDR2 YFSETQ. The length of the CDR3 is 16 residues. The J segment lost 10 bases and the V segment lost 2 bases, leaving 10 bases of the junction unmatched. As DNA, the CDR3 is TGCGCCAGCAGCTTCTCTTCCGGAACAGGGGGCTCACCCCTCCACTTT. Translation gives CASSFSSGTGGSPLHF.

The CDR3 protein is CASSGQGISYNEQFF. CDR3 bases: TGTGCCAGCAGCGGTCAGGGAATCTCCTACAATGAGCAGTTCTTC. V is TRBV9 and J is TRBJ2-1, with D possibly TRBD1 on 5 matching bases. Germline CDR1 is SGDLS and CDR2 is YYNGEE. Trimming removed 3 bases from V and 0 bases from J, with 10 bases in between. The CDR3 extends over 15 amino acids.

The chain has TRBV5-1 and TRBJ2-3; D may be TRBD2 (5 bases). V lost 6 bases to trimming and J lost 1 base, with 15 bases between them. The CDR3 consists of 15 residues. Germline loops: CDR1 SGHRS, CDR2 YFSETQ. Here the CDR3 DNA reads TGCGCCAGCACCTCATTACAAGCGGGCACAGATACGCAGTATTTT. Its protein product is CASTSLQAGTDTQYF.

This rearrangement joins TRBV3-1 (or the pseudogene TRBV3-2) to TRBJ2-7; 8 positions match TRBD2. This CDR3 region has 15 residues. After removal of 1 base from V and 5 bases from J, the junction contained 7 bases not matched to a gene. CDR1 LGHDT and CDR2 YNNKEL come from the germline V gene (reference sequence). CDR3 sequence: CASSQGRAGEDEQYF. In nucleotides, the CDR3 is TGTGCCAGCAGCCAAGGCCGAGCGGGAGAAGACGAGCAGTACTTC.

In its sample, this clone was seen once. The chain couples TRBV4-2 to TRBJ1-1; D may be TRBD1 (5 bases). Per the germline V gene, CDR1 is LGHNA and CDR2 is YNFKEQ. The CDR3 contains 14 residues. V shed 4 bases and J shed 1 base, with 10 bases lying between them. CDR3 residues: CASSRGPRNTEAFF. As DNA, the CDR3 is TGTGCCAGCAGCCGGGGACCCCGGAACACTGAAGCTTTCTTT.

The genes are TRBV28 and TRBJ2-1; D remains ambiguous. This CDR3 is built from 16 residues. V lost 6 bases and J lost 0, with 15 bases in between. Germline V gene sequence: CDR1 MDHEN, CDR2 SYDVKM. The CDR3 protein is CASRLGASSSYNEQFF. The CDR3 bases are TGTGCCAGCAGGTTAGGCGCTTCCAGCTCCTACAATGAGCAGTTCTTC. Full variable domain (outside the CDR3, taken from reference TRBV28 and TRBJ2-1): DVKVTQSSRYLVKRTGEKVFLECVQDMDHENMFWYRQDPGLGLRLIYFSYDVKMKEKGDIPEGYSVSREKKERFSLILESASTNQTSMYLCASRLGASSSYNEQFFGPGTRLTVL.

The genes are TRBV19 and TRBJ1-1; possible D gene TRBD1, 6 bases. Germline-derived CDR1 and CDR2 are LNHDA and SQIVND (reference sequence). V was shortened by 2 bases and J by 5 bases, with 18 bases between the two germline ends. The CDR3 totals 16 residues. CDR3 DNA: TGTGCCAGTAGTATATCCCCGACAGGTGGAGGGACTGAAGCTTTCTTT. Its translation: CASSISPTGGGTEAFF.

The chain uses TRBV14 and TRBJ2-1; TRBD1 aligns across 9 bases. CDR1 and CDR2 (germline): SGHDN, FVKESK. The ends lost 3 bases at V and 7 bases at J; junction bases unmatched: 10. The CDR3 spans 16 residues. DNA of the CDR3: TGTGCCAGCAGCCAGGGACAGGGTCCCCCCATGAATGAGCAGTTCTTC. Protein: CASSQGQGPPMNEQFF.